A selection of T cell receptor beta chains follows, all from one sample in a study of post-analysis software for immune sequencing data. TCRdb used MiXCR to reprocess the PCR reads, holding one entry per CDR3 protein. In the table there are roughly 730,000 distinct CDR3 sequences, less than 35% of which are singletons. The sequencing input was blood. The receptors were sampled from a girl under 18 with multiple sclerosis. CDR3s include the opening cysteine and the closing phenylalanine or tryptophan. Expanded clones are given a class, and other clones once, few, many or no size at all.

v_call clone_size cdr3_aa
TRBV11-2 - CASSSRLAGVGYNEQFF
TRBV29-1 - CNVEGTTWGYGYTF
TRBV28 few CASSPGQLATQYF
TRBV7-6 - CASSPILLSGANVLTF
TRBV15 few CATRFLKDRTNTEAFF
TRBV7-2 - CASSLVRASEQYF
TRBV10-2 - CASSESWRSETQYF
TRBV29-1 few CSVSHVVEQFF
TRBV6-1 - CASSLSPGQGTYEQYF
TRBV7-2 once CASSLATSREQFF
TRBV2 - CASEGFPSNEQFF
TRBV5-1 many CASSPGLRTDTQYF
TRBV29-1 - CSVPGLPTYNEQYF
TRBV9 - CASSVGASYGYTF
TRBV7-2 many CASSFQTSTDTQYF
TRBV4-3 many CASSQDLGEQYF
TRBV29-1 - CSVYRDIAGTQYF
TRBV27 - CASSNSAEGEQFF
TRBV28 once CASSSSSSNGYEQYF
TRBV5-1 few CASSLGKTYGYTF
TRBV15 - CATSRGGFLETQYF
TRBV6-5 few CASTLGAGGIGELFF
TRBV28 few CASSLETSGGEDEQFF
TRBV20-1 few CSATEGGQQETQYF
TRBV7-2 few CASSPTAGGLIKTEAFF
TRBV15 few CATSRVSPRERGGDEQFF
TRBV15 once CATSRAGTETNYGYTF
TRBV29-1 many CSVELTNAYEQYF
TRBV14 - CASSQDWRDTQYF
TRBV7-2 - CASSLAPNNIQYF
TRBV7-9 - CASSFLPPYNEQFF
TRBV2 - CASSDPVSSGANVLTF
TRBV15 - CATSRDQGLNTEAFF
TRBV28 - CASSQPDGRAWETQYF
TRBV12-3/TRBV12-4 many CASSFIIGGQSYEQYF
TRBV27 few CASSWWTGETQYF
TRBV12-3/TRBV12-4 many CASSPPGYNEQFF
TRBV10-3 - CAIKSQGKDIQYF
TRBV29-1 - CSVEFGIGPPYGYTF
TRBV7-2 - CASSLSSARGQYF
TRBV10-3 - CAISDPPGRGNEKLFF
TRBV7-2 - CASSVNRGSYEQYF
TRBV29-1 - CSALTGGYGYTF
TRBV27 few CASSASWMITDTQYF
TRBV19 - CASGASRYNEQFF